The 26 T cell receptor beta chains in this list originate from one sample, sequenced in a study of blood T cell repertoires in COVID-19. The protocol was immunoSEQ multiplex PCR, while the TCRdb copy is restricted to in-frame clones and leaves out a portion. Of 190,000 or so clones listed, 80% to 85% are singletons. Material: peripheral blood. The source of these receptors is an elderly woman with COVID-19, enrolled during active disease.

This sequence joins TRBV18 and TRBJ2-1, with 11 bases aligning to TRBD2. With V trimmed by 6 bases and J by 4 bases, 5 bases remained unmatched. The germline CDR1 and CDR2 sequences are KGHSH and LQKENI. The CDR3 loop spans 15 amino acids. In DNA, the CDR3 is TGTGCCAGCTCCGTAGCGGGGGGGCCTTACAATGAGCAGTTCTTC. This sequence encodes CASSVAGGPYNEQFF.

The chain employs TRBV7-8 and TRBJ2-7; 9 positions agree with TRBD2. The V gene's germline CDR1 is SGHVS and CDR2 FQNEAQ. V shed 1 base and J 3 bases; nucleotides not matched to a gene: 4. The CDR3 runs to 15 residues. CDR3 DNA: TGTGCCAGCAGCTTAGGGGTTAGCGGGAGCTACGAGCAGTACTTC. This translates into CASSLGVSGSYEQYF. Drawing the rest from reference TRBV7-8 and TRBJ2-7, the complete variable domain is GAGVSQSPRYKVAKRGQDVALRCDPISGHVSLFWYQQALGQGPEFLTYFQNEAQLDKSGLPSDRFFAERPEGSVSTLKIQRTQQEDSAVYLCASSLGVSGSYEQYFGPGTRLTVT.

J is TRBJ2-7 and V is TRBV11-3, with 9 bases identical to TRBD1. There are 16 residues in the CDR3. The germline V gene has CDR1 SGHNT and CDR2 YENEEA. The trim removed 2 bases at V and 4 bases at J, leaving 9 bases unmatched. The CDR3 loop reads CASSLFGDRGSYEQYF. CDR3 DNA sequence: TGTGCCAGCAGCTTATTCGGCGACAGGGGGTCTTACGAGCAGTACTTC.

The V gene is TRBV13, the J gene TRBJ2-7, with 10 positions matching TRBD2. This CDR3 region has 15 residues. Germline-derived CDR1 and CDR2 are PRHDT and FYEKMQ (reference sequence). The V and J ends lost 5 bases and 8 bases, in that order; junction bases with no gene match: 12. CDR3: CASSQGRGTSAKQYF. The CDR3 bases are TGTGCCAGCAGCCAGGGGCGCGGGACTAGCGCCAAGCAGTACTTC.

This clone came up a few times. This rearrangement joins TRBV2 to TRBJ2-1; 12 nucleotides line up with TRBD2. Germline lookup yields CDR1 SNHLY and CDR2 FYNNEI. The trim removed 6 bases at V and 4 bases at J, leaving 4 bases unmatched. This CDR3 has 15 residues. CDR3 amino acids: CASSRLAGEYNEQFF. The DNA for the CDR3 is TGTGCCAGCAGCCGACTAGCGGGAGAATACAATGAGCAGTTCTTC.

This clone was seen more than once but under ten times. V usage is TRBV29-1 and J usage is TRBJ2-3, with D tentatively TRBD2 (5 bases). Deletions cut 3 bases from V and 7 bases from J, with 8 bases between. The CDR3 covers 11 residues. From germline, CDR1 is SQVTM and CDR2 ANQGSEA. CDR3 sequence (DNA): TGCAGCGTTGAGGACTCTTATACGCAGTATTTT. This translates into CSVEDSYTQYF.

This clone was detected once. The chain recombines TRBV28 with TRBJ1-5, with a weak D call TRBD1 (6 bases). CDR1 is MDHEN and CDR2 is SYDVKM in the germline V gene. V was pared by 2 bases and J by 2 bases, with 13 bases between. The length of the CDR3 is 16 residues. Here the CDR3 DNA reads TGTGCCAGCAGTTTAGGCAGGGGTGGAGGCAATCAGCCCCAGCATTTT. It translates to CASSLGRGGGNQPQHF. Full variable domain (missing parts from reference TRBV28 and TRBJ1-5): DVKVTQSSRYLVKRTGEKVFLECVQDMDHENMFWYRQDPGLGLRLIYFSYDVKMKEKGDIPEGYSVSREKKERFSLILESASTNQTSMYLCASSLGRGGGNQPQHFGDGTRLSIL.

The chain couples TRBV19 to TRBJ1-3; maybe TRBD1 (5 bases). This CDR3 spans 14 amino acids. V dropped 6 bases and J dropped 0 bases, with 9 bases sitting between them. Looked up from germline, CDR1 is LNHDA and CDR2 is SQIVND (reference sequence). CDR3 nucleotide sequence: TGTGCCAGTAGGACCCAGGGCTCTGGAAACACCATATATTTT. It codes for CASRTQGSGNTIYF.

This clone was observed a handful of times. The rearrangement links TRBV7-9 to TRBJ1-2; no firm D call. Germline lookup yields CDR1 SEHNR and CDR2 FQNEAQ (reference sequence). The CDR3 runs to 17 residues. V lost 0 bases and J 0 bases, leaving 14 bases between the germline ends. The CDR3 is CASSLALETGSNYGYTF. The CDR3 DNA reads TGTGCCAGCAGCTTAGCGCTCGAGACGGGATCTAACTATGGCTACACCTTC.

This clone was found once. This CDR3 reads CASSHWTGLAGAGELFF. The CDR3, as DNA: TGTGCCAGCAGCCACTGGACGGGACTAGCGGGAGCCGGGGAGCTGTTTTTT. The chain recombines TRBV3-1 (or the pseudogene TRBV3-2) with TRBJ2-2, with 14 bases aligning to TRBD2. With 3 bases clipped from V and 6 bases from J, the junction kept 6 bases outside the gene matches. The CDR3 length is 17 residues. Germline-derived CDR1 and CDR2 are LGHDT and YNNKEL (reference sequence).

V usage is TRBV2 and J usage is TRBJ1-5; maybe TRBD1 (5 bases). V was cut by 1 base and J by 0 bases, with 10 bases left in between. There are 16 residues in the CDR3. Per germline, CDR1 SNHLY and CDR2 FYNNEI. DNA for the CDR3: TGTGCCAGCAGTGAAGGGGGACTGCTTAGCAATCAGCCCCAGCATTTT. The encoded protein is CASSEGGLLSNQPQHF.

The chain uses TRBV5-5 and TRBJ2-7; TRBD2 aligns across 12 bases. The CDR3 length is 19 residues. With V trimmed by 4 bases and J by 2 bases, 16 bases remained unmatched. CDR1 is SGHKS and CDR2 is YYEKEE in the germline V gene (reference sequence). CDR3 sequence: CASSPGGWTSGNSAYEQYF. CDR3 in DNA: TGTGCCAGCAGCCCGGGAGGGTGGACTAGCGGGAACTCGGCCTACGAGCAGTACTTC.

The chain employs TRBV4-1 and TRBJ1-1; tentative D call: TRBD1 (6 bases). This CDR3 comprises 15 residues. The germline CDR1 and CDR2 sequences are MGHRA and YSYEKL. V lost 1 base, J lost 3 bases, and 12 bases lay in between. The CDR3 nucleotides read TGCGCCAGCAGCCAAGGTGGGGCAGGGGACACTGAAGCTTTCTTT. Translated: CASSQGGAGDTEAFF.

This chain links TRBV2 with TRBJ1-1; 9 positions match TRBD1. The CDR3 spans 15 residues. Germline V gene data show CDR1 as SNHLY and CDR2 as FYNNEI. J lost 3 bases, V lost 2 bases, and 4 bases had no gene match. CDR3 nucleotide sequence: TGTGCCAGCAGTGAAATTGGGACAGGGTACACTGAAGCTTTCTTT. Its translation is CASSEIGTGYTEAFF.

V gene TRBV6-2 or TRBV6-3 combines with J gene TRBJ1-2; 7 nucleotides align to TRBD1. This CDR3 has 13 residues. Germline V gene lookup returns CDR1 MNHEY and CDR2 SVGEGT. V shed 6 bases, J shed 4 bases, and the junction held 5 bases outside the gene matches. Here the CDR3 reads CASSPGQSYGYTF. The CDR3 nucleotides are TGTGCCAGCAGCCCGGGACAGAGCTATGGCTACACCTTC.

The DNA of the CDR3 is TGTGCCAGCCGGGGGGCCAGCGGGAGGTCAAATGAGCAGTTCTTC. This sequence encodes CASRGASGRSNEQFF. The chain couples TRBV7-8 to TRBJ2-1, with 9 bases fitting TRBD2. The CDR3 is 15 amino acids. Germline V CDR1 and CDR2: SGHVS, FQNEAQ. The V and J ends lost 8 bases and 7 bases, in that order; junction bases with no gene match: 12.

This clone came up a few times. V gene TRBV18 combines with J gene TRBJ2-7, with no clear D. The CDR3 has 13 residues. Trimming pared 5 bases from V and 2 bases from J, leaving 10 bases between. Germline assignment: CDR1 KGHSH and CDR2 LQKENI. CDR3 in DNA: TGTGCCAGCTCAGCTCGGGTCACCTACGAGCAGTACTTC. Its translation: CASSARVTYEQYF.

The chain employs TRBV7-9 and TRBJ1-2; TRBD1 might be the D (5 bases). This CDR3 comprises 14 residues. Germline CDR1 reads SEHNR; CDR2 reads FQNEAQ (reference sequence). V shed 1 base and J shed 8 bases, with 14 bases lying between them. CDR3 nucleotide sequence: TGTGCCAGCAGCTTAGGGGGACTTTCGGGAGGCTACACCTTC. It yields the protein CASSLGGLSGGYTF.

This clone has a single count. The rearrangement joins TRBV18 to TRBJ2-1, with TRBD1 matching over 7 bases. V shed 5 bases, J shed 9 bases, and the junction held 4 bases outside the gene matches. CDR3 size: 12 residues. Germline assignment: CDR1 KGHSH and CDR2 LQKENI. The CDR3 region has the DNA TGTGCCAGCTCAACAGGGGTGCCTGAGCAGTTCTTC. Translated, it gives CASSTGVPEQFF.

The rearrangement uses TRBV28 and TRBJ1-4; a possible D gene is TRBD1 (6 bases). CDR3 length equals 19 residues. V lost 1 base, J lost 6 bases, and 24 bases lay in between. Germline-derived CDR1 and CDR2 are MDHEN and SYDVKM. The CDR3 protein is CASSLFSGGDTWGYEKLFF. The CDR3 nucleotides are TGTGCCAGCAGTTTATTTTCTGGGGGCGACACTTGGGGTTATGAAAAACTGTTTTTT. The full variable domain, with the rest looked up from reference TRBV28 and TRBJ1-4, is DVKVTQSSRYLVKRTGEKVFLECVQDMDHENMFWYRQDPGLGLRLIYFSYDVKMKEKGDIPEGYSVSREKKERFSLILESASTNQTSMYLCASSLFSGGDTWGYEKLFFGSGTQLSVL.

The CDR3 loop is CASSLFPGQNYGYTF. The CDR3 DNA reads as TGTGCCAGCAGCTTATTCCCCGGACAGAACTATGGCTACACCTTC. This sequence joins TRBV7-8 and TRBJ1-2, with D possibly matching TRBD1 (6 bases). Per the germline V gene, CDR1 is SGHVS and CDR2 is FQNEAQ. The CDR3 covers 15 residues. V lost 2 bases, J lost 2 bases, and 12 bases lay in between.

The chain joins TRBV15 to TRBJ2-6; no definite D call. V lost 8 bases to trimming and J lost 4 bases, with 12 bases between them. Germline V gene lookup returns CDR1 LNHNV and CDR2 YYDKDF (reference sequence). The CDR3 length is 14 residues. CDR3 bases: TGTGCCACCTCCCTAAACGTGGGGGCCAACGTCCTGACTTTC. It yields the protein CATSLNVGANVLTF.

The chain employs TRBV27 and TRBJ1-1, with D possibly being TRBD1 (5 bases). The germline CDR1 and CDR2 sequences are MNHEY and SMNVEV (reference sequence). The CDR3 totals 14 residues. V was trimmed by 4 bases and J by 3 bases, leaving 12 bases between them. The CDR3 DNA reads TGTGCCAGCAGTTGGGGGGGACGGTACACTGAAGCTTTCTTT. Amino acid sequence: CASSWGGRYTEAFF.

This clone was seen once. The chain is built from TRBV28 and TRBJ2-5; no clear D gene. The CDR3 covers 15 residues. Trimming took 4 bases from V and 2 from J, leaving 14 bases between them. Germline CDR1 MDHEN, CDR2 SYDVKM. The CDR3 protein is CASSSHQVLQETQYF. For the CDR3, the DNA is TGTGCCAGCAGTTCACACCAGGTATTACAAGAGACCCAGTACTTC.

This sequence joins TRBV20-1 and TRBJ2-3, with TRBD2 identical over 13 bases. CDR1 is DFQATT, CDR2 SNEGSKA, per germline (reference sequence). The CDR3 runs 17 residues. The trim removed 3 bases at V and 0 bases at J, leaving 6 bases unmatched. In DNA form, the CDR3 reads TGCAGTGCTAGTAAGGCGACTAGCGGGGGGAGCACAGATACGCAGTATTTT. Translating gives CSASKATSGGSTDTQYF.

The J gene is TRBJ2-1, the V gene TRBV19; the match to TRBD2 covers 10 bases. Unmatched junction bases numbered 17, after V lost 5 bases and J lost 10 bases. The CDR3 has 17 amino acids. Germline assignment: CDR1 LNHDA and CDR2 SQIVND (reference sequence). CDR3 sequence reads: CASSLRTSGPPPVEQFF. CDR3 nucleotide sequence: TGTGCCAGTAGTTTACGGACTAGCGGACCCCCTCCAGTAGAGCAGTTCTTC.